One and the same sample provided the 13 T cell receptor beta chains below, sequenced in a study of CD8 T cells in Susac syndrome. Reverse transcription of 0.5 to 1 ug RNA was performed with random hexamers. TCRdb recomputed calls from the immunoSEQ multiplex PCR reads with MiXCR, one row per CDR3 protein. Of just over 300,000 distinct CDR3 sequences detected, about 92% appear once; the ten largest clones hold roughly 0.07%. The source material was CD4+ T cells from PBMCs. Every receptor here comes from a human donor with multiple sclerosis.

This clonotype appeared a single time. J is TRBJ2-3 and V is TRBV28; 8 bases match TRBD1. CDR1 and CDR2 from the germline V gene are MDHEN and SYDVKM. CDR3 length: 15 residues. V lost 5 bases, J lost 3 bases, and 7 bases stayed unmatched. Written as DNA, the CDR3 is TGTGCCAGCAGTCCGGACAGGGAAAGAACAGATACGCAGTATTTT. This gives the protein CASSPDRERTDTQYF.

The V gene is TRBV5-1, the J gene TRBJ1-4; D not resolved. CDR1 and CDR2 from the germline V gene are SGHRS and YFSETQ. This CDR3 has 15 amino acids. With 0 bases removed from V and 2 bases from J, the gap between germline ends came to 8 bases. In DNA, the CDR3 is TGCGCCAGCAGCTTGGCCGCACAGACTAATGAAAAACTGTTTTTT. Protein: CASSLAAQTNEKLFF.

The CDR3 DNA is TGTGCCAGTAGACCGGGACCCTGGCCCCAAGGGGAGCTGTTTTTT. As protein: CASRPGPWPQGELFF. The chain combines TRBV19 with TRBJ2-2; either TRBD1 or TRBD2 may supply D (5 bases each). The V gene lost 6 bases and the J gene lost 8 bases, with 19 bases spanning the gap. This CDR3 region has 15 residues. CDR1 LNHDA and CDR2 SQIVND come from the germline V gene (reference sequence).

The DNA for the CDR3 is TGCGCCAGCATGGGGGGGACAGGGCTTAGCACAGATACGCAGTATTTT. Translating gives CASMGGTGLSTDTQYF. The rearrangement uses TRBV5-1 and TRBJ2-3, with 9 bases matching TRBD1. Germline lookup yields CDR1 SGHRS and CDR2 YFSETQ. The CDR3 consists of 16 residues. After removal of 6 bases from V and 0 bases from J, the junction contained 8 bases not matched to a gene. The full variable domain, with the rest looked up from reference TRBV5-1 and TRBJ2-3, is KAGVTQTPRYLIKTRGQQVTLSCSPISGHRSVSWYQQTPGQGLQFLFEYFSETQRNKGNFPGRFSGRQFSNSRSEMNVSTLELGDSALYLCASMGGTGLSTDTQYFGPGTRLTVL.

The rearrangement joins TRBV5-1 to TRBJ2-3, with 8 bases lining up with TRBD2. The CDR3 contains 16 residues. V lost 1 base, J lost 1 base, and 5 bases stayed unmatched. Germline CDR1 SGHRS, CDR2 YFSETQ. The CDR3 loop reads CASSLPSGGGTDTQYF. DNA of the CDR3: TGCGCCAGCAGCTTGCCGAGCGGGGGTGGCACAGATACGCAGTATTTT.

This chain connects TRBV3-1 to TRBJ1-1; D remains unclear. Germline V lookup: CDR1 LGHDT, CDR2 YNNKEL (reference sequence). Trimming stripped 0 bases from V and 5 bases from J, with 13 bases between. This CDR3 region has 15 residues. CDR3 sequence (DNA): TGTGCCAGCAGCCAAGACACGGCCTCTGAAACTGAAGCTTTCTTT. It translates to CASSQDTASETEAFF. Together with reference TRBV3-1 and TRBJ1-1, the CDR3 gives the full variable domain: DTAVSQTPKYLVTQMGNDKSIKCEQNLGHDTMYWYKQDSKKFLKIMFSYNNKELIINETVPNRFSPKSPDKAHLNLHINSLELGDSAVYFCASSQDTASETEAFFGQGTRLTVV.

The genes are TRBV29-1 and TRBJ2-2; D not certain. This CDR3 has 14 amino acids. Trimming removed 5 bases from V and 3 bases from J, with 13 bases in between. The germline CDR1 and CDR2 sequences are SQVTM and ANQGSEA. CDR3 sequence (DNA): TGCAGCGTTTGTGTCACCCAGGACACCGGGGAGCTGTTTTTT. This sequence encodes CSVCVTQDTGELFF.

The rearrangement links TRBV30 to TRBJ1-1; D ambiguous. CDR3 length: 16 amino acids. Per the germline V gene, CDR1 is GTSNPN and CDR2 is SVGIG (reference sequence). V gave up 3 bases and J gave up 0 bases, with 17 bases separating them. For the CDR3, the DNA is TGTGCCTGGAGGAAACAAGGCGGACTGGTGAACACTGAAGCTTTCTTT. It specifies CAWRKQGGLVNTEAFF.

The chain recombines TRBV10-3 with TRBJ1-1; D uncertain. With 1 base removed from V and 0 bases from J, the gap between germline ends came to 27 bases. CDR1 and CDR2 (germline): ENHRY, SYGVKD. CDR3 size: 21 residues. The CDR3 coding sequence is TGTGCCATCAGTGAGTATAAGTTGGCAGCAGACCTTGTAGGTGTGAACACTGAAGCTTTCTTT. Encoded protein: CAISEYKLAADLVGVNTEAFF.

The chain couples TRBV12-3 or TRBV12-4 to TRBJ2-7, with a weak D call TRBD1 (5 bases). The CDR3 consists of 14 residues. V shed 3 bases and J shed 4 bases, with 13 bases lying between them. The CDR3 loop is CASSFGQGRYEQYF. CDR3 bases: TGTGCCAGCAGTTTTGGGCAGGGCCGTTACGAGCAGTACTTC.

The chain links TRBV6-6 to TRBJ1-1, with TRBD1 matching 9 bases. Germline CDR1 and CDR2: MNHNY and SVGAGI (reference sequence). Trimming took 6 bases from V and 2 from J; bases not matched to a gene: 10. The CDR3 covers 16 residues. The CDR3 is CASSATGGSANTEAFF. DNA of the CDR3: TGTGCCAGCAGCGCAACAGGGGGCTCCGCTAACACTGAAGCTTTCTTT.

The sample holds a few counts of this clonotype. The gene calls are TRBV4-1 and TRBJ2-7; 7 bases line up with TRBD2. The germline V gene has CDR1 MGHRA and CDR2 YSYEKL. Losses at the gene ends were 4 bases for V and 2 bases for J; bases not matched to a gene: 8. The CDR3 is 15 amino acids. In DNA form, the CDR3 reads TGCGCCAGCAGCCCGGGAGCGGGACGTACCTACGAGCAGTACTTC. It is translated as CASSPGAGRTYEQYF.

This chain uses TRBV23-1 with TRBJ2-7; D call uncertain. TRBV23-1 qualifies as an ORF whose function is uncertain. The CDR3 runs to 11 residues. V was trimmed by 6 bases and J by 7 bases, leaving 10 bases between them. CDR3 residues: CASRRPTEQYF. CDR3 DNA sequence: TGCGCCAGCAGACGACCTACGGAGCAGTACTTC.